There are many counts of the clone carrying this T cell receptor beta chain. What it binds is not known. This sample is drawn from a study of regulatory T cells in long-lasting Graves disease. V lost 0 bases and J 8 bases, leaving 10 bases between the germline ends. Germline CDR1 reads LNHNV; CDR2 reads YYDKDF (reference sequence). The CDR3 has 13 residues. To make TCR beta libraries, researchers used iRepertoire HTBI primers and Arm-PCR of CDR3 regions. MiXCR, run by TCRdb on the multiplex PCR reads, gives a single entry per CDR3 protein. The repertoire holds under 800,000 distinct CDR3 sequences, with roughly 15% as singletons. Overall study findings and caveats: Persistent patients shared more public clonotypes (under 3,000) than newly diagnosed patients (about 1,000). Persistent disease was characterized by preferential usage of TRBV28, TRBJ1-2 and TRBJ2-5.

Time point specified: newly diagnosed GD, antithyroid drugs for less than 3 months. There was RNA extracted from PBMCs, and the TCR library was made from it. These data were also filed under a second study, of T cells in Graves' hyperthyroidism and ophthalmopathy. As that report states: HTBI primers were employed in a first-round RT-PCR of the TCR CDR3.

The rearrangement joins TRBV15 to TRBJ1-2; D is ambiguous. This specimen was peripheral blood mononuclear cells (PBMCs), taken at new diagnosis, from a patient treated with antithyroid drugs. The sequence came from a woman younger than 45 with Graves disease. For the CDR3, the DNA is TGTGCCACCAGCAGAGATTTACCGAGGGGCTACACCTTC. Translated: CATSRDLPRGYTF.